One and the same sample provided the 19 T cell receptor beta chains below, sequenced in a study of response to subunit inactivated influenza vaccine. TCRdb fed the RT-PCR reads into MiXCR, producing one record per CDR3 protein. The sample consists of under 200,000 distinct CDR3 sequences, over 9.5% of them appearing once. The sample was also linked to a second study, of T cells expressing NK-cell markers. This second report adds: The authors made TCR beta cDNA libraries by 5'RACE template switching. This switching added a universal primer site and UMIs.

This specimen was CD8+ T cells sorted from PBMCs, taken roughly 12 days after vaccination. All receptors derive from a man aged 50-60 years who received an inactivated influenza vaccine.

The CDR3 loop reads CASSSTGSSGNTIYF. The DNA of the CDR3 is TGTGCCAGCAGTTCCACAGGGAGCTCTGGAAACACCATATATTTT. This chain joins TRBV12-3 or TRBV12-4 and TRBJ1-3, with D possibly matching TRBD1 (6 bases). V was trimmed by 4 bases and J by 0 bases, leaving 10 bases between them. The CDR3 runs 15 residues.

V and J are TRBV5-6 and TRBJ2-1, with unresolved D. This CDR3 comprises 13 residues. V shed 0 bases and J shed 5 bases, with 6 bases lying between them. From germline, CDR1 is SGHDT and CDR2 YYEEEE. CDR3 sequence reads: CASSLAANNEQFF. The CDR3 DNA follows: TGTGCCAGCAGCTTGGCAGCTAACAATGAGCAGTTCTTC.

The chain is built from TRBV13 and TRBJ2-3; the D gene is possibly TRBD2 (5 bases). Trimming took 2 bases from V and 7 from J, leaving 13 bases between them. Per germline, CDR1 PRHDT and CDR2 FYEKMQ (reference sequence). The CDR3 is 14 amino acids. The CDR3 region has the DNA TGTGCCAGCAGCTTACTAGCCCCCGGCCATACGCAGTATTTT. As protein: CASSLLAPGHTQYF.

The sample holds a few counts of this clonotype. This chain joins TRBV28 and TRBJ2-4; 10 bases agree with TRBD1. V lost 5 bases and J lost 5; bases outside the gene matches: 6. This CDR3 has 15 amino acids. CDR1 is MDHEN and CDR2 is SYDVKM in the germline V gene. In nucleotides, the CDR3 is TGTGCCAGCAGTCTCCTCGGGACAGGGGAAAACATTCAGTACTTC. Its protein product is CASSLLGTGENIQYF.

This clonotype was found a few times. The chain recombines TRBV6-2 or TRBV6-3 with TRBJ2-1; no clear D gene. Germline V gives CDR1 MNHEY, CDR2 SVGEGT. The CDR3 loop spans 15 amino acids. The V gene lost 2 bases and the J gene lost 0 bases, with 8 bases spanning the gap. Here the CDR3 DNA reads TGTGCCAGCAGTTACGCCAGACGCTCCTACAATGAGCAGTTCTTC. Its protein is CASSYARRSYNEQFF.

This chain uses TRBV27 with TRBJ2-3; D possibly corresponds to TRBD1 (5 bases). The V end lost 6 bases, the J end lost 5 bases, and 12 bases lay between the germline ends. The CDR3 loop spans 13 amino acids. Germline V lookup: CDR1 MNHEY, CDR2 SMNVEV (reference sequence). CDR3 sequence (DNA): TGTGCCAGCAGAGATTGGACACGAGATACGCAGTATTTT. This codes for CASRDWTRDTQYF.

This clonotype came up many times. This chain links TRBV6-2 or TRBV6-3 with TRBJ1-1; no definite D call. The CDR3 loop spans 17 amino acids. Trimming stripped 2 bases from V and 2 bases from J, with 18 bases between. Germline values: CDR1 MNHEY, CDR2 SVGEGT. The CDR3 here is CASSYTLPRTDNTEAFF. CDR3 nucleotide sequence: TGTGCCAGCAGTTACACCCTCCCAAGGACGGACAACACTGAAGCTTTCTTT.

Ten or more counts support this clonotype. The CDR3 coding sequence is TGTGCCAGCAGTATTTCCGGGACAGGGTTTGAAGCTTTCTTT. Residues: CASSISGTGFEAFF. The chain combines TRBV6-1 with TRBJ1-1; 9 bases agree with TRBD1. The V segment lost 5 bases and the J segment 7 bases; nucleotides outside the gene matches: 8. The CDR3 contains 14 residues. Germline V CDR1 and CDR2: MNHNS, SASEGT.

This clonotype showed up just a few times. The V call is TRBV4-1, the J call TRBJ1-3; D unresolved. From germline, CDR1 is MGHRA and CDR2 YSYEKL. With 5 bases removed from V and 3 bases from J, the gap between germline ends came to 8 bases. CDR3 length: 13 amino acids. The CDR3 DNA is TGCGCCAGCAGCATGGGCTTTGGAAACACCATATATTTT. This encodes CASSMGFGNTIYF.

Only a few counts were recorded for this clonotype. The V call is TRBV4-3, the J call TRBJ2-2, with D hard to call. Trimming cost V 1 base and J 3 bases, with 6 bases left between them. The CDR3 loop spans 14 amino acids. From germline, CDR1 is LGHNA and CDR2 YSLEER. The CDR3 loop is CASSQVEYTGELFF. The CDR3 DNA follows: TGCGCCAGCAGCCAAGTGGAATACACCGGGGAGCTGTTTTTT.

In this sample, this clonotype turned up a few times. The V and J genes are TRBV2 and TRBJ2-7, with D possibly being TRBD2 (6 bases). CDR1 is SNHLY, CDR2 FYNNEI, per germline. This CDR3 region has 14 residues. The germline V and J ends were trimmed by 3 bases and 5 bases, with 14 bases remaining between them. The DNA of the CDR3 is TGTGCCAGCAGTGATGCGGGGTCAGGGAACGAGCAGTACTTC. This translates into CASSDAGSGNEQYF.

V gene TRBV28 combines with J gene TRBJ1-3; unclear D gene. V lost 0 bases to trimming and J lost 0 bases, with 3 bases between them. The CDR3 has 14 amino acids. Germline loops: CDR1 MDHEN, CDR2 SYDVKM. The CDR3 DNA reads TGTGCCAGCAGTTTATGGAGCTCTGGAAACACCATATATTTT. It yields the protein CASSLWSSGNTIYF.

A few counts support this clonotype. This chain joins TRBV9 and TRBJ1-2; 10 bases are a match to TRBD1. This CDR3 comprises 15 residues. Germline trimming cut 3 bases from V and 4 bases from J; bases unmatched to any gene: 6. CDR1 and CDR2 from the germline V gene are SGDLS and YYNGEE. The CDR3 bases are TGTGCCAGCAGCGGAACTAGGGACAGGGGCTATGGCTACACCTTC. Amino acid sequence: CASSGTRDRGYGYTF.

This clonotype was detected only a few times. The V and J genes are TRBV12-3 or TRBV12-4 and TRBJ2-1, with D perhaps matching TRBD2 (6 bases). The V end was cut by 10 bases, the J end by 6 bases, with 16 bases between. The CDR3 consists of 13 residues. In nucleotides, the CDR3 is TGTGCCACAGATATTCGCGGGGCCAATGAGCAGTTCTTC. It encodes CATDIRGANEQFF.

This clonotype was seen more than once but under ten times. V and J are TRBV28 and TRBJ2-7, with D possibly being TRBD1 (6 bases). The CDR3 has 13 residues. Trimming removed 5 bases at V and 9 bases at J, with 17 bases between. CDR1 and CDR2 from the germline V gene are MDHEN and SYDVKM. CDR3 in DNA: TGTGCCAGCAGTGATCGGACAGATGCTGTGCAGTACTTC. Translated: CASSDRTDAVQYF.

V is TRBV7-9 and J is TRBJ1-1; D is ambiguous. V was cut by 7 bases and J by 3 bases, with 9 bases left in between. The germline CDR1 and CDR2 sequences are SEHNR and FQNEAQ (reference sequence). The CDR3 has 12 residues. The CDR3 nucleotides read TGTGCCAGCATCTTTGGGGACACTGAAGCTTTCTTT. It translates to CASIFGDTEAFF.

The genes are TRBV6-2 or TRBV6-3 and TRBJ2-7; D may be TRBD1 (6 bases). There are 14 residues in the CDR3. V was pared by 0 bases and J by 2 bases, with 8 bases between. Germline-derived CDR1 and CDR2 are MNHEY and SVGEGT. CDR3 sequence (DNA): TGTGCCAGCAGTTACTCTTGGGGGCCCTACGAGCAGTACTTC. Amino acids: CASSYSWGPYEQYF.

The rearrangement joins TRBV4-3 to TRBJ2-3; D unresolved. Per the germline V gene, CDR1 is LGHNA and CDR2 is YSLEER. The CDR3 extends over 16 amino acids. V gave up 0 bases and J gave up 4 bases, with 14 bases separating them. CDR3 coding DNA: TGCGCCAGCAGCCAAGATCTAGGTGTAGCCCCAGATACGCAGTATTTT. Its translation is CASSQDLGVAPDTQYF.

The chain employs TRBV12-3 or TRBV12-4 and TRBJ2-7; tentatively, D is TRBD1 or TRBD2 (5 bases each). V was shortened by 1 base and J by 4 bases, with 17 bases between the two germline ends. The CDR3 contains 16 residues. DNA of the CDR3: TGTGCCAGCAGTTTAGAGGAGTCCGGGACCACATACGAGCAGTACTTC. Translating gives CASSLEESGTTYEQYF.